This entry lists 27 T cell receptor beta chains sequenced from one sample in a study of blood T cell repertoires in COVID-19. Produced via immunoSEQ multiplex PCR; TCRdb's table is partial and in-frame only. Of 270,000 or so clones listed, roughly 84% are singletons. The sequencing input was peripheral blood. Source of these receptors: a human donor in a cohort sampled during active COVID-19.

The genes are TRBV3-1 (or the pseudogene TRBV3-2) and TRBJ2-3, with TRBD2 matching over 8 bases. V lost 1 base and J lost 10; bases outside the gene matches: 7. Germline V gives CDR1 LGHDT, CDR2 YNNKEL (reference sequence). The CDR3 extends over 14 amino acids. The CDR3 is CASSQGGTRRAQYF. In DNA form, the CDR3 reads TGTGCCAGCAGCCAAGGGGGGACTAGAAGGGCGCAGTATTTT.

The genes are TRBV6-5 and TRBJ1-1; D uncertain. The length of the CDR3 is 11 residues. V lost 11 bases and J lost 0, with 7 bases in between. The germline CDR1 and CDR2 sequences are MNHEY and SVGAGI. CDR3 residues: CAAVVNTEAFF. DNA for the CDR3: TGTGCCGCAGTCGTGAACACTGAAGCTTTCTTT.

In DNA, the CDR3 is TGTGCCAGCAGCTTTCTAGCGCTTAGCTCCTACAATGAGCAGTTCTTC. Translation gives CASSFLALSSYNEQFF. This sequence joins TRBV7-9 and TRBJ2-1; tentative D call: TRBD2 (6 bases). Germline loops: CDR1 SEHNR, CDR2 FQNEAQ (reference sequence). V was shortened by 3 bases and J by 0 bases, with 12 bases between the two germline ends. CDR3 size: 16 residues.

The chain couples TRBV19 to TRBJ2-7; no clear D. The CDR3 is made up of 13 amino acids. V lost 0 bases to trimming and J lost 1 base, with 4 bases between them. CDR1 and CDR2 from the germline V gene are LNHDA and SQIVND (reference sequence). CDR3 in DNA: TGTGCCAGTAGTATAGAGGAGTCCTACGAGCAGTACTTC. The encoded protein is CASSIEESYEQYF.

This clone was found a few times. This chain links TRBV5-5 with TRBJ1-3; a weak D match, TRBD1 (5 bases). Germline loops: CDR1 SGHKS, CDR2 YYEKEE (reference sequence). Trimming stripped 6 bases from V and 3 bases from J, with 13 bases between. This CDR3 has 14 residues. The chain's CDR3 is CASKGAGGGNTIYF. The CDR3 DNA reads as TGTGCCAGCAAAGGGGCAGGCGGTGGAAACACCATATATTTT.

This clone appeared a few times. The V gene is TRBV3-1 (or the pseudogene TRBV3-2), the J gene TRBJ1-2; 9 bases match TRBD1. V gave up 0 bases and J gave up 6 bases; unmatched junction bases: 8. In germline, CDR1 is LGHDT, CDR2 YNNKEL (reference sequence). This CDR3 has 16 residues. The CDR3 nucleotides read TGTGCCAGCAGCCAAGATCGCGGGACAGGGAGTAATGGCTACACCTTC. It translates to CASSQDRGTGSNGYTF.

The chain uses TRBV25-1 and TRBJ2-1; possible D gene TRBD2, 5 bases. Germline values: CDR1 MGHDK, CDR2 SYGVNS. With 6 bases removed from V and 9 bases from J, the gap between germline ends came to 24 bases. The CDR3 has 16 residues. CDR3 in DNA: TGTGCCAGCAGCCCCGGTGCGGCACTAGGAAAGGCTGAGCAGTTCTTC. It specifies CASSPGAALGKAEQFF.

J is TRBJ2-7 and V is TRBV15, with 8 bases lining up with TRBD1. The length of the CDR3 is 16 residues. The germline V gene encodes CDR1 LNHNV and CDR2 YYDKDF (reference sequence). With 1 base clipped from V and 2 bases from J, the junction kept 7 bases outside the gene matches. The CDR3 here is CATSRAQGVLAYEQYF. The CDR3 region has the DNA TGTGCCACCAGCAGAGCACAGGGGGTCCTCGCCTACGAGCAGTACTTC.

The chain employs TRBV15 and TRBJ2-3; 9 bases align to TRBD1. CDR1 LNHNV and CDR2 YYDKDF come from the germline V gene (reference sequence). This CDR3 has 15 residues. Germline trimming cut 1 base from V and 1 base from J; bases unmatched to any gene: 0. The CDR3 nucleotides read TGTGCCACCAGCAGAGGGGACAGGGGCACAGATACGCAGTATTTT. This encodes CATSRGDRGTDTQYF.

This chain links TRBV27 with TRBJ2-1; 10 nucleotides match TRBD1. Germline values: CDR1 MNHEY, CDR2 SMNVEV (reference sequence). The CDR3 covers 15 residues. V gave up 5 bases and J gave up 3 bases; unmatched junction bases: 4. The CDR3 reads CASSLRDRGYNEQFF. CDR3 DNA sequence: TGTGCCAGCAGTCTACGGGACAGGGGCTACAATGAGCAGTTCTTC.

The CDR3 spells CASSKEPRTSTGELFF. The CDR3, as DNA: TGTGCCAGCAGCAAAGAACCTAGGACATCCACCGGGGAGCTGTTTTTT. J is TRBJ2-2 and V is TRBV21-1; TRBD1, as called in the table, went unchecked against the DNA. TRBV21-1 is deemed a pseudogene. The length of the CDR3 is 16 residues.

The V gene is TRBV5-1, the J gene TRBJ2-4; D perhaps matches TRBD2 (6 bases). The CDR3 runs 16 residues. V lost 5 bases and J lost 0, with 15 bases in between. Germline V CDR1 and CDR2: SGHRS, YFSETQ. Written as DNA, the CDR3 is TGCGCCAGCAGTCTGACGCAGGGACTAGCCAAAAACATTCAGTACTTC. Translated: CASSLTQGLAKNIQYF.

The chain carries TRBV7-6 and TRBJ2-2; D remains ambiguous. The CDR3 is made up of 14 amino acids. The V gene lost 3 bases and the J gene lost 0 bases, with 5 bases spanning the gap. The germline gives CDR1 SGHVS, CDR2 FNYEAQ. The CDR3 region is CASSLSPNTGELFF. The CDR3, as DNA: TGTGCCAGCAGCTTGAGTCCGAACACCGGGGAGCTGTTTTTT. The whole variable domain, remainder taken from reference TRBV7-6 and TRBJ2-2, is GAGVSQSPRYKVTKRGQDVALRCDPISGHVSLYWYRQALGQGPEFLTYFNYEAQQDKSGLPNDRFSAERPEGSISTLTIQRTEQRDSAMYRCASSLSPNTGELFFGEGSRLTVL.

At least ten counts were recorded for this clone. CDR3 bases: TGCGCCAGCAGCTTGGCCGGGACAGGGAATGAAAAACTGTTTTTT. Residues: CASSLAGTGNEKLFF. The rearrangement links TRBV5-1 to TRBJ1-4; 9 bases fit TRBD1. Trimming took 0 bases from V and 5 from J; bases not matched to a gene: 2. Germline loops: CDR1 SGHRS, CDR2 YFSETQ. This CDR3 has 15 amino acids.

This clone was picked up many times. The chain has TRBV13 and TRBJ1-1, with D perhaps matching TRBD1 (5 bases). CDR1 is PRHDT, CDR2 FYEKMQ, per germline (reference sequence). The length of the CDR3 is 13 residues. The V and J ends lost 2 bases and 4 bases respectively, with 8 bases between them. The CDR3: CASSLRQFTEAFF. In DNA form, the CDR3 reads TGTGCCAGCAGCTTAAGACAGTTCACTGAAGCTTTCTTT.

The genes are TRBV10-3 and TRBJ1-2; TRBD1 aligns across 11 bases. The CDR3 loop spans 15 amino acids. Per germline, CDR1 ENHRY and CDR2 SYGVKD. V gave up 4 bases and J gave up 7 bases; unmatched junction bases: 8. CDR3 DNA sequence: TGTGCCATCAGTGGCTGGACAGGGGGCGCTTCTGGCTACACCTTC. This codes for CAISGWTGGASGYTF.

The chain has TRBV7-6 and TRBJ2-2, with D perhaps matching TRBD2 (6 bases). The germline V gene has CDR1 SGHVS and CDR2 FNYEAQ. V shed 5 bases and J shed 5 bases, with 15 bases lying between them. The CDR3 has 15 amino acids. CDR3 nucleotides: TGTGCCAGCAGCCGGGAGCCGGTTCGAACCGGGGAGCTGTTTTTT. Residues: CASSREPVRTGELFF.

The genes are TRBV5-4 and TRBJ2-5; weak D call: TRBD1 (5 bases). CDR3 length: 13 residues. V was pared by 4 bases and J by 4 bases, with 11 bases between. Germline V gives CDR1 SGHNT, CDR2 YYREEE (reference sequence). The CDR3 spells CASSHVGRETQYF. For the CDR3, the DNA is TGTGCCAGCAGCCACGTGGGGCGAGAGACCCAGTACTTC.

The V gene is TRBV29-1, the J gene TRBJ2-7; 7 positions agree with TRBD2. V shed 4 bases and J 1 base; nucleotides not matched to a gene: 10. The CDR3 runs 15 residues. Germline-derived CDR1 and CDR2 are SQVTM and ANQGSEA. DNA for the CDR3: TGCAGCGTTGGGGGCGTGGGGGGGATTTCCTACGAGCAGTACTTC. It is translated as CSVGGVGGISYEQYF.

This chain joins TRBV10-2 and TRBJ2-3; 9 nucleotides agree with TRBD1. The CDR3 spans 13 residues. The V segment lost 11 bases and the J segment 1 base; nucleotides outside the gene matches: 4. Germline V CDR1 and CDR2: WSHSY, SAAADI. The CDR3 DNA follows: TGCGCCTGCCGGGACAGGGGCACAGATACGCAGTATTTT. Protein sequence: CACRDRGTDTQYF.

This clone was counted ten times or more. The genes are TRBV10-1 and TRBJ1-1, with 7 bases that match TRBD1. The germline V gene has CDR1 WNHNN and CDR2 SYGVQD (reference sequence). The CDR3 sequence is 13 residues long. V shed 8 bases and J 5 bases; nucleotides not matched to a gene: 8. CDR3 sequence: CASSRTGETEAFF. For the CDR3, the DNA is TGCGCCAGCTCGAGGACAGGTGAAACTGAAGCTTTCTTT.

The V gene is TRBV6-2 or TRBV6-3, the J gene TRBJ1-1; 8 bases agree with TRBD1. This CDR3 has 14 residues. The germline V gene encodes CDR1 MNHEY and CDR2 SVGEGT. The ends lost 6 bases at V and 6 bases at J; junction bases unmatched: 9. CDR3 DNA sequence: TGTGCCAGCAGCAAGGGACAGGCAACTCCTGAAGCTTTCTTT. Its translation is CASSKGQATPEAFF.

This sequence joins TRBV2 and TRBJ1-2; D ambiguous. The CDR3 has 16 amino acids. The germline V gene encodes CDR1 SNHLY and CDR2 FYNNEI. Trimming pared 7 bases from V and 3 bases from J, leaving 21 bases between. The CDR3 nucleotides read TGTGCCAGCACCCTAGCCCTGACCCTTCGGGACTATGGCTACACCTTC. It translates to CASTLALTLRDYGYTF.

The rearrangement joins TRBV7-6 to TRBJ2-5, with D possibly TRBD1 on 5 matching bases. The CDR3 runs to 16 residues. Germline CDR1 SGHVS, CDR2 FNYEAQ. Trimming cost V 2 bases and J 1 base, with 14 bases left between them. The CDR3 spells CASSLRGGHPQETQYF. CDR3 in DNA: TGTGCCAGCAGCTTACGCGGCGGACACCCCCAAGAGACCCAGTACTTC. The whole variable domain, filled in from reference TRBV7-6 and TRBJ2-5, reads GAGVSQSPRYKVTKRGQDVALRCDPISGHVSLYWYRQALGQGPEFLTYFNYEAQQDKSGLPNDRFSAERPEGSISTLTIQRTEQRDSAMYRCASSLRGGHPQETQYFGPGTRLLVL.

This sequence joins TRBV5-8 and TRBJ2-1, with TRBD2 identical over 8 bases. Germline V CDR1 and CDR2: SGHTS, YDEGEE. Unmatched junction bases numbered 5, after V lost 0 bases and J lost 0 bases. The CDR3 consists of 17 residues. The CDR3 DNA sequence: TGTGCCAGCAGCTTGGGTAGCGGGGCTAGCTCCTACAATGAGCAGTTCTTC. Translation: CASSLGSGASSYNEQFF.

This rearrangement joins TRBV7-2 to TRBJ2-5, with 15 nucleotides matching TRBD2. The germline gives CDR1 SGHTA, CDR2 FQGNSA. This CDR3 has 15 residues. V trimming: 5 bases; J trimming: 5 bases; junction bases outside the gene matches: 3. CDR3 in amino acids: CASSTGLAGGETQYF. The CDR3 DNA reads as TGTGCCAGCAGCACGGGACTAGCGGGGGGTGAGACCCAGTACTTC.

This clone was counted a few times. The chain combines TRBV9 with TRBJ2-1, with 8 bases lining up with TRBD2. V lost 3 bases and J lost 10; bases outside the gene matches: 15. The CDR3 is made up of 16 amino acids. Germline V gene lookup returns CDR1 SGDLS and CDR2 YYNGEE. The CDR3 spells CASSALAGGGVGEQFF. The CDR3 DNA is TGTGCCAGCAGCGCCCTTGCGGGAGGTGGGGTCGGGGAGCAGTTCTTC.